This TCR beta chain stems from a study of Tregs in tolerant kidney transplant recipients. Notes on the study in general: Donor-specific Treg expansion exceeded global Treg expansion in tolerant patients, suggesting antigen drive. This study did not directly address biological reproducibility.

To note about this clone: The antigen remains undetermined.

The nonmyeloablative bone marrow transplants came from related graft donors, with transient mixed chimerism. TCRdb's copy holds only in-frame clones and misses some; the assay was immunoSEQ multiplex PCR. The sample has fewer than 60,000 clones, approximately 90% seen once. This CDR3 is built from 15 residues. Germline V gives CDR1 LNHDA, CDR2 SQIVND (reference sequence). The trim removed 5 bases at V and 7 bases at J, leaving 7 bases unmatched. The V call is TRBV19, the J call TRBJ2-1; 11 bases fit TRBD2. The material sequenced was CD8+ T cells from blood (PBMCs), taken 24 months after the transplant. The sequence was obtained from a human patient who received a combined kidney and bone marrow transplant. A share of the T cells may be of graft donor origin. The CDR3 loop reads CASSLSGGAGNEQFF. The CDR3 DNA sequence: TGTGCCAGTAGTCTTAGCGGGGGGGCTGGTAATGAGCAGTTCTTC.